The table lists the clone carrying this TCR beta chain with a few counts. Its antigen is as yet unknown. The data were obtained in a study of regulatory T cells in long-lasting Graves disease. Notes on the study in general: Persistent cases of Graves' showed reduced TCR diversity relative to newly diagnosed patients.

CDR1 and CDR2 from the germline V gene are LGHNA and YSLEER. V was pared by 1 base and J by 7 bases, with 17 bases between. The CDR3 loop spans 15 amino acids. Investigators prepared the TCR beta libraries by applying iRepertoire HTBI primers and Arm-PCR of CDR3 regions. TCRdb re-called the multiplex PCR reads with MiXCR, one entry per CDR3 protein. The sample carries under 450,000 distinct CDR3 sequences, less than 25% recorded once. Time point described: persistent/refractory GD, antithyroid drugs over 5 years with positive TRAb. With RNA extracted from PBMCs as input, the TCR library was made. The rearrangement uses TRBV4-3 and TRBJ2-7, with a weak D call TRBD2 (6 bases). The receptor's source is a female donor with Graves disease. Source: peripheral blood mononuclear cells (PBMCs), taken when the disease was refractory, from a patient treated with antithyroid drugs. The CDR3 spells CASSQASHRGREQYF. In nucleotides, the CDR3 is TGCGCCAGCAGCCAAGCATCCCACCGGGGGAGGGAGCAGTACTTC.